Only a few counts were recorded for the clone carrying this TCR beta chain. Per the germline V gene, CDR1 is LGHNA and CDR2 is YSLEER. Trimming took 0 bases from V and 4 from J, leaving 15 bases between them. The CDR3 has 16 amino acids. The sample belongs to a study of human T cells and chemical hapten exposure. Study information: Donors were sensitized with 2% DPC on the upper inner arm.

As for time point: patch test 2, 6 weeks after DPC sensitization. Treatment: therapeutic diphenylcyclopropenone sensitization with weekly scalp DPC. Total RNA extraction was carried out from unfractionated whole blood. TCRdb used MiXCR to reprocess the RACE reads, holding one entry per CDR3 protein. The sample records some 54,000 distinct CDR3 sequences, about 10% being singletons. The chain couples TRBV4-3 to TRBJ1-2, with D perhaps matching TRBD1 (6 bases). This receptor was taken from a woman aged 45 to 65 with alopecia areata. Some clones in this sample may be carry-over from other donors' samples. The specimen comprised whole blood, sampled in connection with sensitization to the hapten diphenylcyclopropenone (DPC). The CDR3 here is CASSQDTNREVYGYTF. The CDR3 nucleotides are TGCGCCAGCAGCCAAGATACGAACAGGGAAGTCTATGGCTACACCTTC.